The rows below give T cell receptor beta chains drawn from one sample of a study of cytomegalovirus exposure and HLA in healthy donors. The method was immunoSEQ multiplex PCR; TCRdb's version includes in-frame clones alone and lacks a portion of them. This sample's table reports about 140,000 clones. The sequenced sample was PBMCs. These receptors all stem from a man aged 35 to 55 in good health and CMV-seronegative. The CDR3 runs from the conserved cysteine through the conserved F or W. D genes are given only for firm matches.

v_gene	j_gene	d_gene	CDR3nt	CDR3aa
TRBV2	TRBJ1-6	NA	TGTGCCAGCAGTGGGGACACAGGCCTCTATAATTCACCCCCCCACTTT	CASSGDTGLYNSPPHF
TRBV5-6	TRBJ1-2	TRBD1	TGTGCCAGCAGCTTGGCCCCGTCGGGACAGACATATGGCTACACCTTC	CASSLAPSGQTYGYTF
TRBV6-1	TRBJ1-5	NA	TGTGCCAGCACCTGGACGGGGGATCAGCCCCAGCATTTT	CASTWTGDQPQHF
TRBV19	TRBJ1-5	TRBD1	TGTGCCAGTAGCGGACAGGGTTCTCAGCCCCAGCATTTT	CASSGQGSQPQHF
TRBV7-2	TRBJ1-6	NA	TGTGCCAGCAGCTTAGCACGCGATAATTCACCCCTCCACTTT	CASSLARDNSPLHF
TRBV4-3	TRBJ1-5	TRBD1	TGCGCCAGCAGCCAGGTCTGGGACAGGGGCAATCAGCCCCAGCATTTT	CASSQVWDRGNQPQHF
TRBV19	TRBJ1-5	TRBD1	TGTGCCAGTAGTATGTTAGGACAGGGGTTTCAGCCCCAGCATTTT	CASSMLGQGFQPQHF
TRBV7-2	TRBJ1-5	NA	TGTGCCAGCAGCTTCCGTCCCAATCAGCCCCAGCATTTT	CASSFRPNQPQHF
TRBV5-6	TRBJ2-4	NA	TGTGCCAGCAGCTTGGAAGGGGGGGGGAACATTCAGTACTTC	CASSLEGGGNIQYF
TRBV9	TRBJ2-1	TRBD2	TGTGCCAGCAGCGTGGGACTAGCGGGGGTCGACAATGAGCAGTTCTTC	CASSVGLAGVDNEQFF
TRBV4-1	TRBJ1-1	NA	TGCGCCAGCAGCCAAGCCGGGGGGATAGAGGACACTGAAGCTTTCTTT	CASSQAGGIEDTEAFF
TRBV28	TRBJ2-2	NA	TGTGCCAGCAGAAGTCAGGGGATTAACACCGGGGAGCTGTTTTTT	CASRSQGINTGELFF
TRBV19	TRBJ2-7	NA	TGTGCCAGTAGTATAGGCTCCACAGGGACCTACGAGCAGTACTTC	CASSIGSTGTYEQYF
TRBV14	TRBJ1-5	TRBD1	TGTGCCAGCAGCCAAGCAGGGACAGGACAGCCCCAGCATTTT	CASSQAGTGQPQHF
TRBV4-3	TRBJ2-3	NA	TGCGCCAGCAGCCAAGATTTGGCTAGTTGGCGCACAGATACGCAGTATTTT	CASSQDLASWRTDTQYF
TRBV14	TRBJ2-7	NA	TGTGCCAGCAGCCAAACGTCGCGCTACGAGCAGTACTTC	CASSQTSRYEQYF
TRBV7-3	TRBJ2-1	TRBD2	TGTGCCAGCAGCTCTGGGGGGGATGAGCAGTTCTTC	CASSSGGDEQFF
TRBV6-6	TRBJ2-1	NA	TGTGCCACTGGGGACTTTTCCTACAATGAGCAGTTCTTC	CATGDFSYNEQFF
TRBV7-8	TRBJ2-3	NA	TGTGCCAGCAGCTTAGCGCGCCGGGGTGTAACAGATACGCAGTATTTT	CASSLARRGVTDTQYF
TRBV4-3	TRBJ1-6	NA	TGCGCCAGCAGCCAAGATAAATGGAGCTCCTATAATTCACCCCTCCACTTT	CASSQDKWSSYNSPLHF
TRBV11-2	TRBJ1-2	NA	TGTGCCAGCAGCTTGGAGTTCTATGGCTACACCTTC	CASSLEFYGYTF
TRBV18	TRBJ2-3	TRBD2	TGTGCCAGCTCATCCTCGGGGGGTGGCACAGATACGCAGTATTTT	CASSSSGGGTDTQYF
TRBV7-9	TRBJ2-1	NA	TGTGCCAGCGGTCAGGGATACAATGAGCAGTTCTTC	CASGQGYNEQFF
TRBV5-4	TRBJ2-5	NA	TGTGCCAGCAGCTTACTGGGTGGGGGGGCGGTCGAGACCCAGTACTTC	CASSLLGGGAVETQYF
TRBV6-5	TRBJ1-1	TRBD1	TGTGCCAGCAGTTCACGACAGGGGTACACTGAAGCTTTCTTT	CASSSRQGYTEAFF
TRBV2	TRBJ1-1	TRBD1	TGTGCCAGCAGTTTTAAACAGGGGGCGAACACTGAAGCTTTCTTT	CASSFKQGANTEAFF